Given below is one T cell receptor (beta chain) in context. The sample has other DNA sequences that encode this CDR3 too. The data were obtained in a study of blood T cell repertoires in COVID-19. Study-wide background: Acute and convalescent COVID-19 specimens originated in the United States, Italy and Spain.

Germline CDR1 and CDR2: SGDLS and YYNGEE. The CDR3 runs to 15 residues. V dropped 0 bases and J dropped 0 bases, with 7 bases sitting between them. Repertoires were generated with immunoSEQ multiplex PCR, while TCRdb's copy carries only in-frame clones and drops some. The repertoire includes approximately 170,000 clones, about 83% of them detected once, and about 2.5% sits in the top ten. The V and J genes are TRBV9 and TRBJ2-1; D is unresolved. The sequenced sample consisted of peripheral blood. This TCR was sampled from a woman of 80 years or more with COVID-19, enrolled during active disease. The CDR3 nucleotides are TGTGCCAGCAGCGTAGCAGGCGACTCCTACAATGAGCAGTTCTTC. This sequence encodes CASSVAGDSYNEQFF.